A selection of T cell receptor beta chains follows, all from one sample in a study of PD-1 blockade in classical Hodgkin lymphoma. Sequencing used immunoSEQ multiplex PCR; TCRdb keeps in-frame clones, though not all of them. This sample has about 25,000 clones, with 72% found just once. Sequencing used peripheral blood mononuclear cells (PBMCs), obtained before the fourth cycle of nivolumab. The receptors come from a human donor with classical Hodgkin lymphoma. Each CDR3 is given with its conserved first and last residue. The D gene is left open where the match is weak. Where a row states a size, it is once, few, many or the class of an expanded clone; other rows omit it.

-	-	TRBV6-1	TRBJ1-2	TGTGCCAGCGAGGACATCCATGGCTACACCTTC	CASEDIHGYTF
once	TRBD1	TRBV7-9	TRBJ2-1	TGTGCCAGCAGCTTAGAGTCAGGGGGCCTGAATGAGCAGTTCTTC	CASSLESGGLNEQFF
few	TRBD1	TRBV19	TRBJ1-1	TGTGCCAGTAGTAACAGGGGCGGGAACACTGAAGCTTTCTTT	CASSNRGGNTEAFF
many	-	TRBV2	TRBJ1-2	TGTGCCAGCGAAAATGGGGGGATGTATGGCTACACCTTC	CASENGGMYGYTF
few	-	TRBV7-9	TRBJ1-2	TGTGCCAGCAGCACCAGATCTAACTATGGCTACACCTTC	CASSTRSNYGYTF
few	TRBD1	TRBV19	TRBJ1-3	TGTGCCAGCGGACAGGCATTTGGAAACACCATATATTTT	CASGQAFGNTIYF
-	-	TRBV28	TRBJ1-2	TGTGCCAGCAGTCCCGGGGACTTTTATGGCTACACCTTC	CASSPGDFYGYTF
few	TRBD1	TRBV28	TRBJ1-4	TGTGCCAGCAGCGCGGGACAGGGTAGGAAAAAACTGTTTTTT	CASSAGQGRKKLFF
-	TRBD1	TRBV5-3	TRBJ2-2	TGTGCCAGAAGTTGGGACAGGCCCACGAACACCGGGGAGCTGTTTTTT	CARSWDRPTNTGELFF
-	-	TRBV4-1	TRBJ1-5	TGCGCCAGCAGCCAAGGGTTCGGAGGATCCGGGCAGCCCCAGCATTTT	CASSQGFGGSGQPQHF
once	-	TRBV12-1	TRBJ2-1	TGTGCCAGCATCTCAGCGGGGGGGCACTACAATGAGCAGTTCTTC	CASISAGGHYNEQFF
-	TRBD1	TRBV28	TRBJ1-1	TGTGCCAGCAAATACAGGGGGCTGAGCACTGAAGCTTTCTTT	CASKYRGLSTEAFF
few	-	TRBV5-1	TRBJ2-7	TGCGCCAGCAGCTTGCCAGCGAGCTCCTACGAGCAGTACTTC	CASSLPASSYEQYF
-	-	TRBV6-6	TRBJ2-3	TGTGCCAGCAGTTTAGGAGGAGGAGGAGGCACAGATACGCAGTATTTT	CASSLGGGGGTDTQYF
-	TRBD1	TRBV5-1	TRBJ2-5	TGCGCCAGCAGCATACTCCCTCAGGGGGCAGGTGAGACCCAGTACTTC	CASSILPQGAGETQYF
-	-	TRBV27	TRBJ1-1	TGTGCCAGCAGTTTTAACTCGAACACTGAAGCTTTCTTT	CASSFNSNTEAFF
-	-	TRBV7-6	TRBJ1-2	TGTGCCAGCAGCTTAAGGGCAGGCGAACCCGATGGCTACACCTTC	CASSLRAGEPDGYTF
-	TRBD1	TRBV18	TRBJ2-1	TGTGCCAGCTCACTTACCGGGACAGGGGTTTACAATGAGCAGTTCTTC	CASSLTGTGVYNEQFF
-	-	TRBV18	TRBJ2-5	TGTGCCAGCTCACCACCGCGCTCCCTTCTCGGAGAGACCCAGTACTTC	CASSPPRSLLGETQYF
few	TRBD1	TRBV19	TRBJ1-2	TGTGCCAGTAGTATCCGGACAGGGCTGAACTATGGCTACACCTTC	CASSIRTGLNYGYTF
-	TRBD2	TRBV4-3	TRBJ2-1	TGCGCCAGCAGCCCAAGACCCCGGACTAGCGGCTTAATCAATGAGCAGTTCTTC	CASSPRPRTSGLINEQFF
few	-	TRBV18	TRBJ2-7	TGTGCCAGCAGAACGGCCTACGAGCAGTACTTC	CASRTAYEQYF
-	-	TRBV7-6	TRBJ1-1	TGTGCCAGCAGCCCTAGGATCTTATCGGACACTGAAGCTTTCTTT	CASSPRILSDTEAFF
once	-	TRBV6-1	TRBJ1-1	TGTGCCAGCAGTGAAGTAATGGAGGGTAGCCTTTCTGAAGCTTTCTTT	CASSEVMEGSLSEAFF
-	-	TRBV2	TRBJ2-5	TGTGCCAGCAGTGATCAAGAGACCCAGTACTTC	CASSDQETQYF
-	-	TRBV2	TRBJ1-3	TGTGCCAGCAGTGAGAGGGCGCGGCAGTCTGGAAACACCATATATTTT	CASSERARQSGNTIYF
-	-	TRBV7-2	TRBJ1-3	TGTGCCAGCAGCTCAACTGGCTACACCATATATTTT	CASSSTGYTIYF
-	-	TRBV27	TRBJ2-4	TGTGCCAGCAGTTGCTACACCCGGGCGGAGGAAGCCAAAAACATTCAGTACTTC	CASSCYTRAEEAKNIQYF
-	-	TRBV11-3	TRBJ1-6	TGTGCCAGCAGCTTAGCGTCAGGGCGGACCGGTGAGACCCTCCACTTT	CASSLASGRTGETLHF
-	-	TRBV20-1	TRBJ2-7	TGCAGTGCTAGTGAGTACGAGCAGTACTTC	CSASEYEQYF
-	-	TRBV4-2	TRBJ2-7	TGTGCCAGCAGCCAAGATTTAGCCCTGTCGGGCCTATCCTACGAGCAGTACTTC	CASSQDLALSGLSYEQYF
-	-	TRBV5-1	TRBJ2-7	TGCGCCAGCAGCTCTGGAGATTGGATCTCCTACGAGCAGTACTTC	CASSSGDWISYEQYF
-	-	TRBV6-6	TRBJ2-3	TGTGCCAGCAGTAGACAGTGGGAGGATACGCAGTATTTT	CASSRQWEDTQYF
-	-	TRBV15	TRBJ1-5	TGTGCCACCAGCAGAGATGGGGGGGGCAATCAGCCCCAGCATTTT	CATSRDGGGNQPQHF
few	-	TRBV2	TRBJ2-2	TGTGCCAGCGGGGTCGGGGCCGGGGAGCTGTTTTTT	CASGVGAGELFF
medium-sized	TRBD1	TRBV6-1	TRBJ1-2	TGTGCCAGCAGTCCGCGGACAGGGAACTCTGGCTACACCTTC	CASSPRTGNSGYTF
-	-	TRBV7-2	TRBJ2-3	TGTGCCAGCAGCTTAGTACACTTAGATACGCAGTATTTT	CASSLVHLDTQYF
-	-	TRBV7-6	TRBJ2-5	TGTGCCAGCAGCTACGACGTGGAGACCCAGTACTTC	CASSYDVETQYF
-	-	TRBV2	TRBJ1-3	TGTGCCAGCAGTTATAACCCGGGATCCCAAAACACCATATATTTT	CASSYNPGSQNTIYF
once	-	TRBV15	TRBJ1-1	TGTGCCACCAGCAGGACAGGGAACACTGAAGCTTTCTTT	CATSRTGNTEAFF
-	TRBD2	TRBV6-6	TRBJ2-3	TGTGCCAGCGGGGGGGGACCAGATACGCAGTATTTT	CASGGGPDTQYF
-	-	TRBV6-5	TRBJ2-2	TGTGCCAGCGCGAGGGATGCCGACACCGGGGAGCTGTTTTTT	CASARDADTGELFF
once	-	TRBV15	TRBJ2-2	TGTGCCACCGCCCGACACGGTACGAACACCGGGGAGCTGTTTTTT	CATARHGTNTGELFF
-	-	TRBV18	TRBJ2-5	TGTGCCAGCTCAACCGTAGGACAAGAGACCCAGTACTTC	CASSTVGQETQYF
-	-	TRBV19	TRBJ1-5	TGTGCCAGTAGGACAAGGGGACGGGTTAGCAATCAGCCCCAGCATTTT	CASRTRGRVSNQPQHF
-	-	TRBV25-1	TRBJ1-2	TGTGCCAGCAGTGGGGGTGAGGGGCGGATTGGCTATGGCTACACCTTC	CASSGGEGRIGYGYTF
-	-	TRBV4-1	TRBJ2-1	TGCGCCAGCAGCCAAGATAGGGTTGATGAGCAGTTCTTC	CASSQDRVDEQFF
-	-	TRBV7-9	TRBJ2-2	TGTGCCATCCACACAACGAACACCGGGGAGCTGTTTTTT	CAIHTTNTGELFF
-	TRBD1	TRBV7-6	TRBJ1-2	TGTGCCAGCAGCCCCCACAGGGGGCTTTTCACCTTC	CASSPHRGLFTF
-	-	TRBV28	TRBJ1-2	TGTGCCAGCAGTAGGAATTTCAACTATGGCTACACCTTC	CASSRNFNYGYTF
-	TRBD2	TRBV7-7	TRBJ2-2	TGTGCTAGCGGCACTAGCGGGGGGCCCTCCGGCGGGGAGCTGTTTTTT	CASGTSGGPSGGELFF
-	-	TRBV12-1	TRBJ1-2	TGTGCCAGCAGCTTTGGTCCTGAACAGGGCTATGGCTACACCTTC	CASSFGPEQGYGYTF
-	TRBD2	TRBV7-9	TRBJ2-5	TGTGCCAGCAGCTTATCAGGCACTAGCGGACAAGAGACCCAGTACTTC	CASSLSGTSGQETQYF